This entry features one T cell receptor beta chain sequence. Its antigen is still unknown. The data stem from a study of blood T cells in healthy people across ages. Using a J-beta primer mix together with a sample-barcoded 5' primer, a second PCR was run for roughly 6 to 12 cycles. A template-switch adaptor with 12 random nucleotides tagged each cDNA molecule. MiXCR was run by TCRdb on the 5' RACE reads, yielding one entry per CDR3 protein. There are 2 million or so distinct CDR3 sequences in the sample; 40% to 55% occur only once, and approximately 2.1% lies in the top ten. CDR3 size: 15 residues. CDR1 is LGHNA, CDR2 YSLEER, per germline. Germline trimming cut 3 bases from V and 0 bases from J; bases unmatched to any gene: 4. Regarding the study as a whole: The study lacked donor CMV status, which possibly confounded expanded clonotype changes. Comparison with aged donors showed that long-lived donors had more naive CD4+ cells and higher diversity.

The sample comprised blood. The TCR originated in a woman in her 40s in good health. The chain carries TRBV4-3 and TRBJ2-7; 8 positions match TRBD2. The CDR3 sequence is CASSHRAGASYEQYF. The CDR3 bases are TGCGCCAGCAGCCATCGAGCGGGGGCCTCCTACGAGCAGTACTTC.